What follows is one TCR beta chain and its context. The TCRbeta library was prepared with unique molecular identifiers. TCRdb re-derived calls from the PCR reads in MiXCR, one entry per CDR3 protein. The data show fewer than 500,000 distinct CDR3 sequences, approximately 42% seen once. Germline CDR1 LGHDT, CDR2 YNNKEL (reference sequence). The CDR3 covers 14 residues. Trimming left V 1 base short and J 3 bases short, with 10 bases between. The sample originates from a study of T-cell reconstitution after alpha-beta-depleted transplantation in children. This clonotype was sampled from a girl aged 2 to 9 with aplastic anemia, due to receive a stem cell transplant. The chain joins TRBV3-1 to TRBJ2-7; possibly TRBD1 or TRBD2 for D (5 bases each). Sequencing was performed on PBMCs, taken before TCRalphabeta/CD19-depleted stem cell transplant. The CDR3 protein is CASSQVGGNYEQYF. CDR3 nucleotide sequence: TGTGCCAGCAGCCAAGTTGGGGGAAACTACGAGCAGTACTTC.